This T cell receptor (beta chain) was captured in a study of quantifying T cell responses using KT2 cells. Whole-study context: RNA was reverse transcribed with TCR alpha and beta constant-region primers.

The CDR3 spans 15 residues. Germline V CDR1 and CDR2: SEHNR, FQNEAQ (reference sequence). Between the trimmed V and J ends, which lost 5 bases and 4 bases, there was a span of 15 bases. An oligo carrying a UMI was ligated to the cDNA 3' end. First-round PCR used roughly 4 cycles and beta primers RC1.1 and RC1.2 covering TRBC1 and TRBC2. TCRdb ran MiXCR on the UMI-ligation and nested PCR reads and lists one entry per CDR3 protein. The sample consists of around 56,000 distinct CDR3 sequences, around 12% of them appearing once. J is TRBJ1-3 and V is TRBV7-9; D is perhaps TRBD1 (5 bases). This TCR derives from a human donor. Sequencing was carried out using PBMCs spiked with cells of the T cell clone KT2. The CDR3: CASSPSPGTGNTIYF. As DNA, the CDR3 is TGTGCCAGCAGCCCCTCTCCAGGGACGGGAAACACCATATATTTT. The full variable domain, rest sourced from reference TRBV7-9 and TRBJ1-3, is DTGVSQNPRHKITKRGQNVTFRCDPISEHNRLYWYRQTLGQGPEFLTYFQNEAQLEKSRLLSDRFSAERPKGSFSTLEIQRTEQGDSAMYLCASSPSPGTGNTIYFGEGSWLTVV.